This T cell receptor (beta chain) was obtained from a study of cytomegalovirus exposure and HLA in healthy donors. Study conclusions and caveats: Trimming of TCR beta V- and J-genes showed a link, identified in a later analysis, to a missense DCLRE1C variant. In a later analysis, across HLA loci, associated TCR counts were highest for DRB1, lowest for HLA-C. In a later analysis, most CMV-associated TCR beta chains appeared HLA-restricted.

Both 60 Vbeta primers and 13 Jbeta primers went into the PCR. Per the study methods: About 11 million of the approximately 80 million unique TCR beta chains counted in a later analysis were shared. Using immunoSEQ multiplex PCR, the repertoire was profiled, and TCRdb retains in-frame clones only, with some absent. That table gives V, J and clone size, and the DNA gave D and trimming. The sample has roughly 140,000 clones, about 79% seen once; the top ten hold 1.7%. The CDR3 extends over 16 amino acids. V was pared by 2 bases and J by 7 bases, with 9 bases of the junction left unmatched. Germline lookup yields CDR1 MNHEY and CDR2 SVGAGI. This clone was detected once. Its antigen is unidentified.

The sequencing sample was made of PBMCs. V usage is TRBV6-5 and J usage is TRBJ1-2, with 11 positions matching TRBD1. This TCR was sampled from a woman younger than 45 in good health and CMV-seronegative. The CDR3 bases are TGTGCCAGCAGTTACACAGCTTGGACAGGGGGCGGTGGCTACACCTTC. Translation gives CASSYTAWTGGGGYTF.